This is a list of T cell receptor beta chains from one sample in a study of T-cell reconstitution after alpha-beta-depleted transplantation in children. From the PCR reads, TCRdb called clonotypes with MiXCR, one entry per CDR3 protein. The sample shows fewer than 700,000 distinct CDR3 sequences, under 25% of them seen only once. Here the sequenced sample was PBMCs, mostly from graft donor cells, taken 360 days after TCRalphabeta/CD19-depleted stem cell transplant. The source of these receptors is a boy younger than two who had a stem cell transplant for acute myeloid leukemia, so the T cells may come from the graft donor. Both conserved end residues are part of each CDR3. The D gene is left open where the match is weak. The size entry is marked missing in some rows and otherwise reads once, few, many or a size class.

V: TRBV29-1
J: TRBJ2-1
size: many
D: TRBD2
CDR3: CSVVRLAGGPGEQFF
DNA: TGCAGCGTTGTTAGGCTAGCGGGGGGGCCGGGTGAGCAGTTCTTC

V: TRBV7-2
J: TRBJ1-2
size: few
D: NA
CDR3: CASSPWTEDYGYTF
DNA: TGTGCCAGCAGCCCCTGGACAGAAGACTATGGCTACACCTTC

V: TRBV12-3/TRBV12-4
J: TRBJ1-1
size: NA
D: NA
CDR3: CASSPLTANTEAFF
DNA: TGTGCCAGCAGCCCACTGACAGCGAACACTGAAGCTTTCTTT

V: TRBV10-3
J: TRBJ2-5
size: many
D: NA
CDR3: CAISESDRKQETQYF
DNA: TGTGCCATCAGTGAGTCGGACAGAAAGCAAGAGACCCAGTACTTC

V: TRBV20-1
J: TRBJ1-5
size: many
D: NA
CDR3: CSARDKGGQPQHF
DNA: TGCAGTGCTAGAGATAAAGGAGGTCAGCCCCAGCATTTT

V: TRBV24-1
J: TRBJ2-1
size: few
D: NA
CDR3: CATSDLSDSNEQFF
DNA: TGTGCCACCAGTGATTTGTCAGACAGCAATGAGCAGTTCTTC

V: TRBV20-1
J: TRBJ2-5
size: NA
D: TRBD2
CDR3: CSAREPGGTQYF
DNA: TGCAGTGCTAGAGAACCGGGAGGGACCCAGTACTTC

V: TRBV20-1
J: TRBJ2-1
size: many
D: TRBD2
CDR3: CSAKGLAGSSYNEQFF
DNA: TGCAGTGCTAAAGGACTAGCGGGCAGCTCCTACAATGAGCAGTTCTTC

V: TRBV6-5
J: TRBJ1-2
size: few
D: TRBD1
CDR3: CASSSLDRAYGYTF
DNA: TGTGCCAGCAGTTCCCTGGACAGGGCCTATGGCTACACCTTC

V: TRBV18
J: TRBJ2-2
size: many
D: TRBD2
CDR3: CASSPRTSRQGAGELFF
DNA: TGTGCCAGCTCACCTCGGACTAGTCGCCAAGGAGCCGGGGAGCTGTTTTTT

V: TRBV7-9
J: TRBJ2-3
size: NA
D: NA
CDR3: CASTPGVATDTQYF
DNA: TGTGCCAGCACCCCCGGGGTAGCTACAGATACGCAGTATTTT

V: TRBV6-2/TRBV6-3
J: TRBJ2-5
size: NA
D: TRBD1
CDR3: CASSYLGTEQETQYF
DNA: TGTGCCAGCAGTTACCTCGGGACAGAACAAGAGACCCAGTACTTC

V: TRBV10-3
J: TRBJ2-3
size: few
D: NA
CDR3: CAISSGQGTDTQYF
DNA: TGTGCCATCAGCAGCGGGCAAGGCACAGATACGCAGTATTTT

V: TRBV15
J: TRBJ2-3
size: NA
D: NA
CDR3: CATSRAGTPQYF
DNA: TGTGCCACCAGCAGAGCCGGTACCCCGCAGTATTTT

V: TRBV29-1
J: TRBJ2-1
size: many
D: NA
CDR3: CSVGGGETYNEQFF
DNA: TGCAGCGTTGGAGGCGGGGAGACCTACAATGAGCAGTTCTTC

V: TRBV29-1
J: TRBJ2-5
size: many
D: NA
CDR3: CSVGQETQYF
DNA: TGCAGCGTTGGGCAAGAGACCCAGTACTTC

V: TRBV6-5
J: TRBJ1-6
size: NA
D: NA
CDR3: CASSYSQGSLHF
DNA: TGTGCCAGCAGTTACTCACAGGGATCCCTCCACTTT

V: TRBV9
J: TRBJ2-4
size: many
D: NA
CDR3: CASSVGEGLAKNIQYF
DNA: TGTGCCAGCAGCGTAGGAGAAGGGCTAGCCAAAAACATTCAGTACTTC

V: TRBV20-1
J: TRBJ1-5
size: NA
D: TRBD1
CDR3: CSAQPGQGFQPQHF
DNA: TGCAGTGCTCAACCGGGACAGGGCTTTCAGCCCCAGCATTTT

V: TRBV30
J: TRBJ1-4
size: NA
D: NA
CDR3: CAWTKDFNEKLFF
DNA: TGTGCCTGGACGAAGGACTTCAATGAAAAACTGTTTTTT

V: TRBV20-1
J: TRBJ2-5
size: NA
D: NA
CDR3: CSARDSLAWDQETQYF
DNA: TGCAGTGCTAGAGATAGCCTAGCGTGGGACCAAGAGACCCAGTACTTC

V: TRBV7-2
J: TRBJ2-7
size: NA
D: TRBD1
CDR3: CASRRDRVHEQYF
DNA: TGTGCCAGCAGGCGAGACAGGGTACACGAGCAGTACTTC

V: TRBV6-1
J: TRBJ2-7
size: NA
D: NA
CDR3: CASSRNLREIGYEQYF
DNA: TGTGCCAGCAGTCGTAACCTCAGGGAAATCGGGTACGAGCAGTACTTC

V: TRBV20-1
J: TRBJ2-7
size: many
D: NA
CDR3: CSAREPTPGRKGLGQYF
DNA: TGCAGTGCTAGAGAACCTACACCCGGCCGGAAAGGGCTTGGGCAGTACTTC

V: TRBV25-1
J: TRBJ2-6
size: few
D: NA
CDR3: CASSVRASGANVLTF
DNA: TGTGCCAGCAGCGTGAGGGCCTCTGGGGCCAACGTCCTGACTTTC

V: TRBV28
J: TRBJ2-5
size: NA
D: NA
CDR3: CASSLMGIEETQYF
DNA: TGTGCCAGCAGTTTAATGGGGATAGAAGAGACCCAGTACTTC

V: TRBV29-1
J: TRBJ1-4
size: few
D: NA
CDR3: CSATDPVNEKLFF
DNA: TGCAGCGCCACTGACCCCGTAAACGAAAAACTGTTTTTT

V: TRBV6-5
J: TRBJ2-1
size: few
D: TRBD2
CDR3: CASSYSLAGGGYNEQFF
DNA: TGTGCCAGCAGTTACTCCCTAGCGGGGGGCGGCTACAATGAGCAGTTCTTC

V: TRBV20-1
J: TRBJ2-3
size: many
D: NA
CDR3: CSARKGSLTDTQYF
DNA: TGCAGTGCTAGGAAGGGGAGTCTCACAGATACGCAGTATTTT

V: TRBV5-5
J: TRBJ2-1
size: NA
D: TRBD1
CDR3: CASSLQGALNEQFF
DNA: TGTGCCAGCAGCTTACAGGGGGCGCTCAATGAGCAGTTCTTC